Listed below are T cell receptor beta chains from one sample, sequenced in a study of OX40 agonist ivuxolimab in advanced cancers. Profiling relied on immunoSEQ multiplex PCR, and the TCRdb table lists in-frame clones only, not all of them. The sample consists of fewer than 55,000 clones, around 84% of them appearing once. Here the sequenced sample was CD4+ or CD8+ T cells sorted from blood, taken in a trial of the OX40 agonist ivuxolimab. All receptors derive from an adult with an advanced solid tumor such as melanoma, head and neck, liver or kidney cancer. Each CDR3 is given with its conserved first and last residue. D genes are given only for firm matches. Part of the rows lack a size; the others show once, few, many or a class for expanded clones.

TRBV4-1,.,TRBD1,TRBJ2-7,CASSQSGTGGYEQYF,TGCGCCAGCAGCCAGTCCGGGACAGGGGGGTACGAGCAGTACTTC
TRBV5-4,.,.,TRBJ2-2,CASSLGAGPTGELFF,TGTGCCAGCAGCTTGGGGGCGGGGCCAACCGGGGAGCTGTTTTTT
TRBV19,once,.,TRBJ2-1,CASTSVGEGVLEDEQFF,TGTGCCAGTACCTCCGTAGGCGAGGGAGTTCTAGAGGATGAGCAGTTCTTC
TRBV19,.,.,TRBJ1-1,CASSISGSMNTEAFF,TGTGCCAGTAGTATCTCCGGTTCAATGAACACTGAAGCTTTCTTT
TRBV7-4,.,TRBD2,TRBJ2-2,CASSHSGGLAGELFF,TGTGCCAGCAGCCATAGCGGGGGCCTGGCCGGGGAGCTGTTTTTT
TRBV4-3,.,.,TRBJ2-7,CASSQDWGRYEQYF,TGCGCCAGCAGCCAAGATTGGGGCCGCTACGAGCAGTACTTC
TRBV30,few,.,TRBJ1-5,CAWSVLGSNQPQHF,TGTGCCTGGAGTGTACTGGGTAGCAATCAGCCCCAGCATTTT
TRBV6-5,.,TRBD1,TRBJ2-7,CASSPGTGGVYEQYF,TGTGCCAGCAGTCCCGGGACAGGGGGCGTCTACGAGCAGTACTTC
TRBV7-8,.,.,TRBJ2-2,CASSLFSGGRELFF,TGTGCCAGCAGCTTATTTTCCGGGGGTCGGGAGCTGTTTTTT
TRBV7-9,.,TRBD1,TRBJ2-7,CASSTGQGYEQYF,TGTGCCAGCAGCACGGGACAGGGCTACGAGCAGTACTTC
TRBV19,.,.,TRBJ2-1,CASSVTGGDRFYNEQFF,TGTGCCAGTAGTGTAACAGGGGGGGACAGGTTTTACAATGAGCAGTTCTTC
TRBV29-1,.,.,TRBJ1-1,CSVEESGWLNTEAFF,TGCAGCGTTGAAGAAAGCGGCTGGCTGAACACTGAAGCTTTCTTT
TRBV6-9,.,TRBD1,TRBJ1-1,CASSYRGLRTEAFF,TGTGCCAGCAGTTACAGGGGGCTAAGGACTGAAGCTTTCTTT
TRBV11-1,.,.,TRBJ1-1,CASSLGGLRTEAFF,TGTGCCAGCAGCTTAGGGGGCTTGCGGACTGAAGCTTTCTTT
TRBV7-9,.,TRBD1,TRBJ2-7,CASSSGQGYTYEQYF,TGTGCCAGCAGCTCGGGACAGGGGTATACCTACGAGCAGTACTTC
TRBV10-3,.,TRBD1,TRBJ1-3,CAIAKTGETGNTIYF,TGTGCCATCGCCAAGACAGGGGAGACTGGAAACACCATATATTTT
TRBV28,.,.,TRBJ1-3,CASSLAGSGNTIYF,TGTGCCAGCAGTTTAGCAGGGTCTGGAAACACCATATATTTT
TRBV27,.,TRBD1,TRBJ2-7,CASSPGQGPYEQYF,TGTGCCAGCAGTCCGGGACAGGGCCCCTACGAGCAGTACTTC
TRBV27,.,.,TRBJ1-1,CASSLLGMNTEAFF,TGTGCCAGCAGTTTATTGGGGATGAACACTGAAGCTTTCTTT
TRBV10-3,.,.,TRBJ2-7,CAISDDQGLSYEQYF,TGTGCCATCAGTGATGACCAGGGCCTCTCCTACGAGCAGTACTTC
TRBV2,.,.,TRBJ1-5,CASRGTSNQPQHF,TGTGCCAGCAGGGGGACAAGCAATCAGCCCCAGCATTTT
TRBV9,.,TRBD2,TRBJ2-3,CASSASAGGPGDTQYF,TGTGCCAGCAGCGCTTCGGCGGGGGGGCCCGGAGATACGCAGTATTTT
TRBV7-9,.,.,TRBJ2-1,CASIGYEQFF,TGTGCCAGCATTGGCTATGAGCAGTTCTTC
TRBV27,.,TRBD2,TRBJ2-7,CATTRLAGSDEQYF,TGTGCCACGACCCGACTAGCGGGGTCGGACGAGCAGTACTTC
TRBV4-2,few,.,TRBJ2-5,CASSQGSGQETQYF,TGTGCCAGCAGCCAAGGTAGCGGCCAAGAGACCCAGTACTTC
TRBV7-3,.,.,TRBJ2-7,CASSPDRLSYEQYF,TGTGCCAGCAGCCCCGACAGACTTTCCTACGAGCAGTACTTC
TRBV9,.,TRBD2,TRBJ2-1,CASSPWSSGGLYNEQFF,TGTGCCAGCAGCCCTTGGAGTAGCGGGGGCCTTTACAATGAGCAGTTCTTC
TRBV7-2,.,TRBD2,TRBJ2-5,CASSAPGTSEETQYF,TGTGCCAGCAGCGCGCCCGGGACTAGCGAAGAGACCCAGTACTTC
TRBV7-2,.,TRBD1,TRBJ1-2,CASSSPPIDRGYGYTF,TGTGCCAGCAGCTCCCCCCCTATAGACAGGGGTTATGGCTACACCTTC
TRBV18,.,.,TRBJ2-7,CASSPPAARDEQYF,TGTGCCAGCTCACCACCCGCAGCTAGGGACGAGCAGTACTTC
TRBV6-4,.,TRBD1,TRBJ1-2,CASRGYVGQFYGYTF,TGTGCCAGCAGGGGTTATGTGGGACAGTTCTATGGCTACACCTTC
TRBV27,.,.,TRBJ1-4,CASSLSFFSSNEKLFF,TGTGCCAGCAGTTTATCCTTCTTCTCAAGTAATGAAAAACTGTTTTTT
TRBV7-9,.,TRBD1,TRBJ2-5,CASSRQGGQETQYF,TGTGCCAGCAGTCGACAGGGGGGACAAGAGACCCAGTACTTC
TRBV30,.,TRBD1,TRBJ2-7,CAWSVGQGANEQYF,TGTGCCTGGAGTGTGGGGCAGGGGGCCAACGAGCAGTACTTC
TRBV7-9,.,.,TRBJ1-2,CASSQTGGGGYTF,TGTGCCAGCAGTCAGACGGGGGGGGGTGGCTACACCTTC
TRBV30,.,.,TRBJ2-3,CAWSPTEDTQYF,TGTGCCTGGAGTCCTACCGAGGATACGCAGTATTTT
TRBV7-9,.,.,TRBJ1-1,CASSLSTEAFF,TGTGCCAGCAGCTTATCCACTGAAGCTTTCTTT
TRBV29-1,.,TRBD1,TRBJ2-1,CSVADHFFGQGGFYNEQFF,TGCAGCGTAGCCGACCACTTCTTTGGACAGGGGGGGTTCTACAATGAGCAGTTCTTC
TRBV7-6,.,.,TRBJ2-2,CASSLVVTPNTGELFF,TGTGCCAGCAGCTTAGTAGTAACACCGAACACCGGGGAGCTGTTTTTT
TRBV7-8,.,.,TRBJ2-5,CASSLRTDGETQYF,TGTGCCAGCAGCCTTAGAACGGACGGGGAGACCCAGTACTTC
TRBV7-3,.,.,TRBJ1-6,CASSATGLSSYNSPLHF,TGTGCCAGCAGCGCGACCGGGCTTAGCTCCTATAATTCACCCCTCCACTTT
TRBV6-5,.,TRBD1,TRBJ2-7,CASSFDRVSYEQYF,TGTGCCAGCAGTTTTGACAGGGTCTCCTACGAGCAGTACTTC
TRBV4-2,.,.,TRBJ1-5,CASSQDRWQSNQPQHF,TGTGCCAGCAGCCAAGATCGATGGCAGAGCAATCAGCCCCAGCATTTT
TRBV27,.,.,TRBJ1-1,CASSPLNGDEAFF,TGTGCCAGCAGTCCCTTAAACGGGGACGAAGCTTTCTTT
TRBV9,.,.,TRBJ2-2,CASRKEGYYGELFF,TGTGCCAGCAGGAAGGAGGGTTATTACGGGGAGCTGTTTTTT